A selection of T cell receptor beta chains follows, all from one sample in a study of shared clonotypes between healthy human individuals. The protocol was immunoSEQ multiplex PCR, while the TCRdb copy is restricted to in-frame clones and leaves out a portion. This sample yields under 700,000 clones, of which 90% to 95% are seen a single time; around 0.11% belongs to the top ten. The sample taken for sequencing was naive CD8+ T cells sorted from blood. Receptors were obtained from a woman aged 25 to 39 in good health. CDR3s include the opening cysteine and the closing phenylalanine or tryptophan. A D gene is named only where the DNA matches it firmly. Clone sizes are given selectively: once, few, many, or a class where the clone is expanded.

TRBV13	NA	NA	TRBJ1-1	TGTGCCAGCAGCTTAGGGAGGAGGACTGAAGCTTTCTTT	CASSLGRRTEAFF
TRBV11-2	NA	TRBD2	TRBJ2-7	TGTGCCAGCAGCTTAGGGGGACTAGCTGGCGAGCAGTACTTC	CASSLGGLAGEQYF
TRBV6-1	NA	TRBD1	TRBJ2-7	TGTGCCAGTACAAACAGGGGGTACGAGCAGTACTTC	CASTNRGYEQYF
TRBV2	NA	NA	TRBJ2-3	TGTGCCAGCAGTGTATACGGCACAGATACGCAGTATTTT	CASSVYGTDTQYF
TRBV27	NA	NA	TRBJ1-2	TGTGCCAGCAGTTTAACACCCCTGGACGGCTACACCTTC	CASSLTPLDGYTF
TRBV29-1	NA	TRBD2	TRBJ2-7	TGCAGCGTCGTAGCGGGAGCGAACGAGCAGTACTTC	CSVVAGANEQYF
TRBV5-4	NA	TRBD2	TRBJ2-1	TGTGCCAGCAGCCTCTTGGCGGGAGGGACCTACAATGAGCAGTTCTTC	CASSLLAGGTYNEQFF
TRBV28	NA	TRBD1	TRBJ2-7	TGTGCCAGCCGACGACAGGGAGACTCCTACGAGCAGTACTTC	CASRRQGDSYEQYF
TRBV28	NA	NA	TRBJ2-5	TGTGCCAGCAGCCGTCTTGCCGGAGAGACCCAGTACTTC	CASSRLAGETQYF
TRBV27	once	TRBD1	TRBJ2-5	TGTGCCAGCAGAACACAGGGGAAGGAGACCCAGTACTTC	CASRTQGKETQYF
TRBV2	NA	NA	TRBJ2-7	TGTGCCAGCAGTGTCGGGTGGGCCTACGAGCAGTACTTC	CASSVGWAYEQYF
TRBV5-1	NA	TRBD2	TRBJ2-1	TGCGCCAGACCCACGGAGCGGGAGAGGATTGAGCAGTTCTTC	CARPTERERIEQFF
TRBV19	NA	NA	TRBJ2-7	TGTGCCAGTAGTATACTAGCGTCGGGGACTTCCTACGAGCAGTACTTC	CASSILASGTSYEQYF
TRBV19	NA	NA	TRBJ2-7	TGTGCCAGTAGTTTGGACACGGCGGGTTACGAGCAGTACTTC	CASSLDTAGYEQYF
TRBV9	NA	NA	TRBJ2-5	TGTGCCAGCAGCGTACGCGAGGGGGAAGAGACCCAGTACTTC	CASSVREGEETQYF
TRBV28	once	TRBD2	TRBJ2-7	TGTGCCAGCAGTTTTTGGGCTAGCGGGACCTACGAGCAGTACTTC	CASSFWASGTYEQYF
TRBV7-9	NA	NA	TRBJ2-7	TGTGCCAGCAGCTCTGGGCCTACCTACGAGCAGTACTTC	CASSSGPTYEQYF
TRBV19	NA	NA	TRBJ2-3	TGTGCCAGTAGTATCGGAATGCCTAGCACAGATACGCAGTATTTT	CASSIGMPSTDTQYF
TRBV5-4	NA	TRBD2	TRBJ2-7	TGTGCCAGCAGCCCCTGGAGGGAGGGACTAGCCTCCTACGAGCAGTACTTC	CASSPWREGLASYEQYF
TRBV19	NA	NA	TRBJ2-7	TGTGCCAGTAGTTCCGGGATGTCCTACGAGCAGTACTTC	CASSSGMSYEQYF
TRBV15	once	TRBD2	TRBJ2-7	TGTGCCACCAGCAGGCCGGGACTAGCGGGACACGAGCAGTACTTC	CATSRPGLAGHEQYF
TRBV4-1	once	TRBD1	TRBJ2-7	TGCGCCAGCAGCCAAGCGGGACAGGGACTCCTTCACTACGAGCAGTACTTC	CASSQAGQGLLHYEQYF
TRBV6-6	NA	TRBD1	TRBJ1-2	TGTGCCAGCAGTTCCTCACGGACAGGGGGGTATGGCTACACCTTC	CASSSSRTGGYGYTF
TRBV2	NA	TRBD1	TRBJ2-1	TGTGCCAGCTGGGGGGGACAGGGTGTCTACAATGAGCAGTTCTTC	CASWGGQGVYNEQFF
TRBV10-3	NA	TRBD2	TRBJ2-1	TGTGCCATCAGTGAGTGGAGCGCCGGGACTAGCGGTTACAATGAGCAGTTCTTC	CAISEWSAGTSGYNEQFF
TRBV28	few	NA	TRBJ1-1	TGTGCCAGCAGCCCCGCACCGAACACTGAAGCTTTCTTT	CASSPAPNTEAFF
TRBV7-2	NA	NA	TRBJ2-7	TGTGCCAGCAGCTACCTTTATGGGGCGGACGAGCAGTACTTC	CASSYLYGADEQYF
TRBV5-4	NA	TRBD1	TRBJ2-1	TGTGCCAGCAGTTTTACAGGGGCTATAACGGATGAGCAGTTCTTC	CASSFTGAITDEQFF
TRBV7-8	NA	NA	TRBJ1-1	TGTGCCAGCAGCGCAGAGGCGGCGGTGAACACTGAAGCTTTCTTT	CASSAEAAVNTEAFF
TRBV10-1	NA	TRBD1	TRBJ1-5	TGCGCCAGCAGGCATCCGGGACAGGGCAGCAATCAGCCCCAGCATTTT	CASRHPGQGSNQPQHF
TRBV19	NA	NA	TRBJ2-1	TGTGCCAGTAGTATGAAGTTGCGGGTGAGCTCCTACAATGAGCAGTTCTTC	CASSMKLRVSSYNEQFF
TRBV15	NA	TRBD1	TRBJ1-4	TGTGCCACCAGCAGGTTGAGAGAGACAGGGTACGCTGCAACTAATGAAAAACTGTTTTTT	CATSRLRETGYAATNEKLFF
TRBV7-8	NA	NA	TRBJ2-3	TGTGCCAGCAGCTTACTAGCATCAGATACGCAGTATTTT	CASSLLASDTQYF
TRBV30	NA	NA	TRBJ1-2	TGTGCCTGGAGCCTTCGGGTAGGGGTTAATGGCTACACCTTC	CAWSLRVGVNGYTF
TRBV27	NA	TRBD1	TRBJ2-7	TGTGCCAGCAGTCCTGGGACAGGGCCCTACGAGCAGTACTTC	CASSPGTGPYEQYF
TRBV19	NA	TRBD2	TRBJ2-3	TGTGCCAGTAGTATGATGGGGACTAGCGGGGGCGGTCTCACAGATACGCAGTATTTT	CASSMMGTSGGGLTDTQYF
TRBV6-4	NA	NA	TRBJ2-1	TGTGCCAGCAGTGTAACTAGAAACGCTGAGCAGTTCTTC	CASSVTRNAEQFF
TRBV27	NA	NA	TRBJ1-2	TGTGCCAGCAGTTTGGAGGGGATTGGCTATGGCTACACCTTC	CASSLEGIGYGYTF
TRBV6-5	NA	NA	TRBJ2-2	TGTGCCAGCAGTTCCAGGACCGGGGAGCTGTTTTTT	CASSSRTGELFF
TRBV9	NA	NA	TRBJ2-5	TGTGCCAGCAGCGTACATGGGTCGGGGGGCTTAGAGACCCAGTACTTC	CASSVHGSGGLETQYF
TRBV5-1	NA	NA	TRBJ2-7	TGCGCCAGCACCCCAGATAGCTCCTACGAGCAGTACTTC	CASTPDSSYEQYF
TRBV4-2	NA	NA	TRBJ2-1	TGTGCCAGCAGCCAAGAACTGCACTCCTACAATGAGCAGTTCTTC	CASSQELHSYNEQFF
TRBV11-2	NA	NA	TRBJ2-2	TGTGCCAGCAGCTTTGGCGCCACCGGGGAGCTGTTTTTT	CASSFGATGELFF
TRBV5-1	NA	TRBD1	TRBJ2-5	TGCGCCAGCCGAGGACAGGGTCGAGAGACCCAGTACTTC	CASRGQGRETQYF
TRBV19	NA	NA	TRBJ2-1	TGTGCCAGTAGTATAGATCGCAATGAGCAGTTCTTC	CASSIDRNEQFF
TRBV9	NA	NA	TRBJ2-1	TGTGCCAGCAGCCTCGAAGGGTCTTCCAATGAGCAGTTCTTC	CASSLEGSSNEQFF